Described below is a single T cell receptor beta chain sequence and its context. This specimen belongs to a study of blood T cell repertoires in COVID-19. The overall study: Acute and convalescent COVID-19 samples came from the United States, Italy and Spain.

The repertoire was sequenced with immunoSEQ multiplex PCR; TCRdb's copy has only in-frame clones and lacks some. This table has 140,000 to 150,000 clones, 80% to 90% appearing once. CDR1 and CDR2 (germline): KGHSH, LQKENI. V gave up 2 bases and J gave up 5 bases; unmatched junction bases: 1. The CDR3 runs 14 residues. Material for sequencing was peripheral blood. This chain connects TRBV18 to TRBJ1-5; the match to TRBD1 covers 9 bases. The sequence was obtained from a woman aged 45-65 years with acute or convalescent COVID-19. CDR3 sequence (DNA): TGTGCCAGCTCACCAGGGGACAGGGATCAGCCCCAGCATTTT. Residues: CASSPGDRDQPQHF.